This T cell receptor (beta chain) was identified during a study of PD-L1 blockade in urothelial cancer. The overall study: In the patient group, about 90% of the roughly 29 were males with bladder-origin urothelial cancer. Analyzed time points were 3 weeks (second dose) and 6 weeks after therapy began. In terms of prior chemotherapy, patients had received 0 to 3 regimens.

Time point given: peripheral blood 6 weeks after treatment start. General observations from the study: Tumor-associated blood clones were expanded more by durable-benefit patients at 3 weeks.

TCRdb keeps only in-frame clones here, not all; method: immunoSEQ multiplex PCR. The sample includes 100,000 to 150,000 clones, roughly 88% seen only once; the top ten take about 2.4%. This CDR3 is built from 18 residues. Trimming shortened V by 0 bases and J by 3 bases, and 20 bases separated the two germline ends. The germline V gene encodes CDR1 SGHRS and CDR2 YFSETQ. Comments on this clone: Its antigen is as yet unknown.

The source of this sequence is a man aged 45-60 years with urothelial cancer. This material consisted of PBMCs, taken around atezolizumab (anti-PD-L1) treatment. The chain couples TRBV5-1 to TRBJ2-3; tentative D call: TRBD2 (6 bases). The CDR3 region has the DNA TGCGCCAGCAGCTTGGGCCGGGGGTCGTGGGAGCCTACAGATACGCAGTATTTT. It is translated as CASSLGRGSWEPTDTQYF.